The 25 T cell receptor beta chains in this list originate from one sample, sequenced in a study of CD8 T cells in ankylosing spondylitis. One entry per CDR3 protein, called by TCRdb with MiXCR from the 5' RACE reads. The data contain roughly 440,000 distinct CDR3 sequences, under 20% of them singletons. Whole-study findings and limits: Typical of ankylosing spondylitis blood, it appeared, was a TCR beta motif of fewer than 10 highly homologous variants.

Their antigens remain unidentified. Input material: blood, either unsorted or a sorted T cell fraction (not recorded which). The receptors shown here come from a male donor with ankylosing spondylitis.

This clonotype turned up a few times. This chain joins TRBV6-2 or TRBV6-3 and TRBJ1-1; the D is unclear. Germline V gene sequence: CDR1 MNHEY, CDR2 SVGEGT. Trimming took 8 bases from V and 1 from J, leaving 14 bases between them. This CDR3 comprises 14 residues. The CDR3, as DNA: TGTGCCAGCCGAAGGGTGGGGAGGAACACTGAAGCTTTCTTT. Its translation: CASRRVGRNTEAFF.

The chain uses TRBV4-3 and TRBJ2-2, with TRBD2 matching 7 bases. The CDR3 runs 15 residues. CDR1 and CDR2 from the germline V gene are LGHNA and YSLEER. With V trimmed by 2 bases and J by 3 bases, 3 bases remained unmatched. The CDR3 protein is CASSQTAGYTGELFF. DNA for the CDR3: TGCGCCAGCAGCCAAACAGCGGGATACACCGGGGAGCTGTTTTTT.

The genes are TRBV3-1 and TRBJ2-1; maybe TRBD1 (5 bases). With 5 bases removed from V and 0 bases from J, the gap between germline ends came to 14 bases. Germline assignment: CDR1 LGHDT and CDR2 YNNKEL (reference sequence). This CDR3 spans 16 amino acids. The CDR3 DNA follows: TGTGCCAGCAGCAGTAATAGGGGCGCCTCCTACAATGAGCAGTTCTTC. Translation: CASSSNRGASYNEQFF.

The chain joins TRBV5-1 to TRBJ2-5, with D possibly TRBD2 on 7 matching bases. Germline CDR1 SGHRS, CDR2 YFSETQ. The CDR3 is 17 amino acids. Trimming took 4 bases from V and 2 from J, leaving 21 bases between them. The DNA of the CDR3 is TGCGCCAGCAGCCGTGGGGGTTTCGGGGGGCCACAAGAGACCCAGTACTTC. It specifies CASSRGGFGGPQETQYF.

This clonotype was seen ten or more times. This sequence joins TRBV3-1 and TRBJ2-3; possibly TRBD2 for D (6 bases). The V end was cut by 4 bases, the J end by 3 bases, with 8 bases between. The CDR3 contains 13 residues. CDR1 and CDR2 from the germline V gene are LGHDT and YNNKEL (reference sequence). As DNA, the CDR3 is TGTGCCAGCAGCCTTGGGACTACAGATACGCAGTATTTT. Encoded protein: CASSLGTTDTQYF.

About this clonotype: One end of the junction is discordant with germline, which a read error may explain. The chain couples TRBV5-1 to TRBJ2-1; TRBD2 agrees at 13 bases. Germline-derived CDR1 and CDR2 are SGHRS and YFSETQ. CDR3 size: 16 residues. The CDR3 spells CASSSGTSGTYNEQFF. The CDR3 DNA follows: TGCGCCAGCAGCAGCGGGACTAGCGGGACCTATAATGAGCAGTTCTTC.

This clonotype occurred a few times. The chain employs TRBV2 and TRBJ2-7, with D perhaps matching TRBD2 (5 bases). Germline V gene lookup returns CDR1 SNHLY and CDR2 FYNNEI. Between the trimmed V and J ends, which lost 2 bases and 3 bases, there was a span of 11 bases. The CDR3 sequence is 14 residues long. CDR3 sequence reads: CASSENPGVYEQYF. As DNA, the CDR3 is TGTGCCAGCAGTGAAAATCCCGGGGTCTACGAGCAGTACTTC.

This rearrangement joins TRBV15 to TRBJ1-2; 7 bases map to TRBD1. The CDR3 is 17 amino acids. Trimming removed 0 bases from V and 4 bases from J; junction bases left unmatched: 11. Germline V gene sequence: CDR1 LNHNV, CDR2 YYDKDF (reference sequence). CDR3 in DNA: TGTGCCACCAGCAGAGATCTTTCAGGGGGGACGGGCTATGGCTACACCTTC. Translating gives CATSRDLSGGTGYGYTF.

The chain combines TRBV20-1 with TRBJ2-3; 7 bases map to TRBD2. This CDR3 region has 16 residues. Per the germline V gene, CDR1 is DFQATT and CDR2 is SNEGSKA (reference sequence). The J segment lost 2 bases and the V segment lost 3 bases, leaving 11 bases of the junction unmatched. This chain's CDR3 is CSASGGGDATTDTQYF. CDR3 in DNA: TGCAGTGCTAGTGGGGGAGGGGATGCAACCACAGATACGCAGTATTTT.

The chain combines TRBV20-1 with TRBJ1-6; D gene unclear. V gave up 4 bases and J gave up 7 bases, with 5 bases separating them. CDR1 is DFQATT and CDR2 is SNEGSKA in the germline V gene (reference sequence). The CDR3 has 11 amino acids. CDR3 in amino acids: CSAKPNSPLHF. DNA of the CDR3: TGCAGTGCTAAGCCGAATTCACCCCTCCACTTT.

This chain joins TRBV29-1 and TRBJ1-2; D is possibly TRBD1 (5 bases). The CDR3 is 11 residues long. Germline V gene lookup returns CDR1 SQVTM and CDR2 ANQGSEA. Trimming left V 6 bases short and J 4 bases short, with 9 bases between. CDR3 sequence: CSVPRGYGYTF. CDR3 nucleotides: TGCAGCGTCCCAAGGGGCTATGGCTACACCTTC.

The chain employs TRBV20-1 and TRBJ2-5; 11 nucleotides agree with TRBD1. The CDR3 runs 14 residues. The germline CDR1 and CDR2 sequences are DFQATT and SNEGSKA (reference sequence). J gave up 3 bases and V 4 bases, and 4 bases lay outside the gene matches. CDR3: CSATDRGRKETQYF. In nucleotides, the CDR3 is TGCAGTGCTACGGACAGGGGGCGAAAAGAGACCCAGTACTTC.

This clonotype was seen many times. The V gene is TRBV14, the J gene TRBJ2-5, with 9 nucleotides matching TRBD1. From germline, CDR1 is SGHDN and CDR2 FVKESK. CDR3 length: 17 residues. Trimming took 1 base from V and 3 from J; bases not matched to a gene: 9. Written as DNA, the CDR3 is TGTGCCAGCAGCCAAGCACGTACAGGGGGCGCGGAAGAGACCCAGTACTTC. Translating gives CASSQARTGGAEETQYF.

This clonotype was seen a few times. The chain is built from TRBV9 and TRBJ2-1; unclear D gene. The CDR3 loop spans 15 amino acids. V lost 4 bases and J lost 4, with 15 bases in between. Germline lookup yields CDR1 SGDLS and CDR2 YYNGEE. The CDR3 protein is CASSPLKGSYNEQFF. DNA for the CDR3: TGTGCCAGCAGCCCTCTAAAAGGATCTTACAATGAGCAGTTCTTC.

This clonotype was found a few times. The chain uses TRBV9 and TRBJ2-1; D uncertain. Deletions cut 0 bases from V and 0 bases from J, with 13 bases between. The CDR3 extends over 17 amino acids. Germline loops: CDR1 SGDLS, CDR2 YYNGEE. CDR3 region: CASSVVARTFSYNEQFF. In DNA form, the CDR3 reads TGTGCCAGCAGCGTAGTAGCAAGAACGTTCTCCTACAATGAGCAGTTCTTC.

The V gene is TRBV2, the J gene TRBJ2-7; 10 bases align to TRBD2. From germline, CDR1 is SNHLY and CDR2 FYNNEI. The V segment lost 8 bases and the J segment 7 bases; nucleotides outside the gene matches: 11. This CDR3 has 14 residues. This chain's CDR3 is CASRFSGGKWEQYF. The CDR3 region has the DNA TGTGCCAGCCGATTTAGCGGGGGGAAGTGGGAGCAGTACTTC.

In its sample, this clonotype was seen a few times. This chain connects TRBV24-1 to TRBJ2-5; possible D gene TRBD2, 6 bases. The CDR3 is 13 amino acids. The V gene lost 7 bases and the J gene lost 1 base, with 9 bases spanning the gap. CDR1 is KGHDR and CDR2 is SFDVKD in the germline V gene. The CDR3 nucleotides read TGTGCCACCAGCGGAGCGGGCCAAGAGACCCAGTACTTC. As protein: CATSGAGQETQYF.

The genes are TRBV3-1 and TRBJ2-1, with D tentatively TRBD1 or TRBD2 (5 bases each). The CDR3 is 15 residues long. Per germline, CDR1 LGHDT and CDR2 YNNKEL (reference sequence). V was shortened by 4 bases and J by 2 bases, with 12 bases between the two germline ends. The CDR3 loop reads CASSRELGPYNEQFF. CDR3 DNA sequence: TGTGCCAGCAGCCGGGAGCTGGGACCCTACAATGAGCAGTTCTTC.

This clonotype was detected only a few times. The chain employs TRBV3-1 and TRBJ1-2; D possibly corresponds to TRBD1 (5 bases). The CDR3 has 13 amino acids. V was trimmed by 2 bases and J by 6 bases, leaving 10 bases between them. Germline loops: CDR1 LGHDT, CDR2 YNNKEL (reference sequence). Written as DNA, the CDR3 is TGTGCCAGCAGCCAAAGGGCAGGGAATGGCTACACCTTC. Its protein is CASSQRAGNGYTF.

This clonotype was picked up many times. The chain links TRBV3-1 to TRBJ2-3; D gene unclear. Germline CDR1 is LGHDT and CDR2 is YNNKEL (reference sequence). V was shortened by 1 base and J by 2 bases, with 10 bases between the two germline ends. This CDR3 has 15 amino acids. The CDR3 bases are TGTGCCAGCAGCCAAGTTGGATTAAACACAGATACGCAGTATTTT. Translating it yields CASSQVGLNTDTQYF.

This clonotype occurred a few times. The DNA of the CDR3 is TGTGCCACCAATGGAGCTATGAACACTGAAGCTTTCTTT. It encodes CATNGAMNTEAFF. The V gene is TRBV5-4, the J gene TRBJ1-1; D call uncertain. Germline CDR1 SGHNT, CDR2 YYREEE (reference sequence). The germline V and J ends were trimmed by 9 bases and 0 bases, with 12 bases remaining between them. This CDR3 region has 13 residues.

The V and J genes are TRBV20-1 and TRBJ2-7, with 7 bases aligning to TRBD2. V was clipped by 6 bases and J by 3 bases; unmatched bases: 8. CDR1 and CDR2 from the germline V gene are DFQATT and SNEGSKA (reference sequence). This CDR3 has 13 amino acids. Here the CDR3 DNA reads TGCAGTGCGAAAGGACTAGGCCTCTACGAGCAGTACTTC. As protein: CSAKGLGLYEQYF.

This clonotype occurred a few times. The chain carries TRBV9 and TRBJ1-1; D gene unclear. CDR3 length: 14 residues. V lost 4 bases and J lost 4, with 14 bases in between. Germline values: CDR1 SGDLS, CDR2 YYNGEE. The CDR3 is CASSIGPGGTEAFF. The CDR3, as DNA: TGTGCCAGCAGCATAGGACCCGGCGGCACTGAAGCTTTCTTT. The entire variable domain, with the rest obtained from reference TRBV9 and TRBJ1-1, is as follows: DSGVTQTPKHLITATGQRVTLRCSPRSGDLSVYWYQQSLDQGLQFLIQYYNGEERAKGNILERFSAQQFPDLHSELNLSSLELGDSALYFCASSIGPGGTEAFFGQGTRLTVV.

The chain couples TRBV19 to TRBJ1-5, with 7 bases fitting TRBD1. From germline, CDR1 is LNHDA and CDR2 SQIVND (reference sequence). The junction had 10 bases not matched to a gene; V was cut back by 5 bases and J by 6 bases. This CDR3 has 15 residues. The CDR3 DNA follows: TGTGCCAGTAGTGAATTCGCAGGGGGGCGTCAGCCCCAGCATTTT. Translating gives CASSEFAGGRQPQHF.

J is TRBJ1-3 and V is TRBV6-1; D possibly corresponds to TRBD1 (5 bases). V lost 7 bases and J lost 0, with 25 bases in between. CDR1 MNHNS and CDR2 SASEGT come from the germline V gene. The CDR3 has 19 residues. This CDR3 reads CASTPHRGGSHYSGNTIYF. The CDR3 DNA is TGTGCCAGCACCCCCCACCGGGGCGGGTCCCACTACTCTGGAAACACCATATATTTT.